This TCR beta chain was profiled in a study of T cells expressing NK-cell markers. Study-level information: Each TCR beta repertoire originated in sorted T cells that were CD3+CD56+NKG2C+, CD3+CD56+NKG2C- or CD3+CD56-NKG2C+. Serological testing identified seven of the eight sequenced donors as HCMV-seropositive and one as seronegative.

Concerning this clonotype itself: Its antigen is unknown.

Study-level results: Evidence did not settle whether expanded NKG2C+ T cell clones targeted HCMV. The CD3+CD56-NKG2C+ fraction was also led by these clonotypes in several donors.

TCRdb reanalyzed the 5' RACE reads, giving one entry per CDR3 protein sequence and no DNA. Its table lists about 460,000 distinct CDR3 sequences. The specimen sequenced was blood T cells: a sorted CD56 or NKG2C T cell subset, CD4+ or CD8+ T cells, or bulk PBMC T cells (not recorded which). This clonotype was obtained from a woman between 50 and 59 years old in good health.

CDR3 in amino acids: CASRGLAGPSSYNEQFF. The chain has TRBV5-1 and TRBJ2-1; TCRdb gives TRBD2 as the D gene, but with no DNA this cannot be confirmed. There are 17 residues in the CDR3. Germline assignment: CDR1 SGHRS and CDR2 YFSETQ.